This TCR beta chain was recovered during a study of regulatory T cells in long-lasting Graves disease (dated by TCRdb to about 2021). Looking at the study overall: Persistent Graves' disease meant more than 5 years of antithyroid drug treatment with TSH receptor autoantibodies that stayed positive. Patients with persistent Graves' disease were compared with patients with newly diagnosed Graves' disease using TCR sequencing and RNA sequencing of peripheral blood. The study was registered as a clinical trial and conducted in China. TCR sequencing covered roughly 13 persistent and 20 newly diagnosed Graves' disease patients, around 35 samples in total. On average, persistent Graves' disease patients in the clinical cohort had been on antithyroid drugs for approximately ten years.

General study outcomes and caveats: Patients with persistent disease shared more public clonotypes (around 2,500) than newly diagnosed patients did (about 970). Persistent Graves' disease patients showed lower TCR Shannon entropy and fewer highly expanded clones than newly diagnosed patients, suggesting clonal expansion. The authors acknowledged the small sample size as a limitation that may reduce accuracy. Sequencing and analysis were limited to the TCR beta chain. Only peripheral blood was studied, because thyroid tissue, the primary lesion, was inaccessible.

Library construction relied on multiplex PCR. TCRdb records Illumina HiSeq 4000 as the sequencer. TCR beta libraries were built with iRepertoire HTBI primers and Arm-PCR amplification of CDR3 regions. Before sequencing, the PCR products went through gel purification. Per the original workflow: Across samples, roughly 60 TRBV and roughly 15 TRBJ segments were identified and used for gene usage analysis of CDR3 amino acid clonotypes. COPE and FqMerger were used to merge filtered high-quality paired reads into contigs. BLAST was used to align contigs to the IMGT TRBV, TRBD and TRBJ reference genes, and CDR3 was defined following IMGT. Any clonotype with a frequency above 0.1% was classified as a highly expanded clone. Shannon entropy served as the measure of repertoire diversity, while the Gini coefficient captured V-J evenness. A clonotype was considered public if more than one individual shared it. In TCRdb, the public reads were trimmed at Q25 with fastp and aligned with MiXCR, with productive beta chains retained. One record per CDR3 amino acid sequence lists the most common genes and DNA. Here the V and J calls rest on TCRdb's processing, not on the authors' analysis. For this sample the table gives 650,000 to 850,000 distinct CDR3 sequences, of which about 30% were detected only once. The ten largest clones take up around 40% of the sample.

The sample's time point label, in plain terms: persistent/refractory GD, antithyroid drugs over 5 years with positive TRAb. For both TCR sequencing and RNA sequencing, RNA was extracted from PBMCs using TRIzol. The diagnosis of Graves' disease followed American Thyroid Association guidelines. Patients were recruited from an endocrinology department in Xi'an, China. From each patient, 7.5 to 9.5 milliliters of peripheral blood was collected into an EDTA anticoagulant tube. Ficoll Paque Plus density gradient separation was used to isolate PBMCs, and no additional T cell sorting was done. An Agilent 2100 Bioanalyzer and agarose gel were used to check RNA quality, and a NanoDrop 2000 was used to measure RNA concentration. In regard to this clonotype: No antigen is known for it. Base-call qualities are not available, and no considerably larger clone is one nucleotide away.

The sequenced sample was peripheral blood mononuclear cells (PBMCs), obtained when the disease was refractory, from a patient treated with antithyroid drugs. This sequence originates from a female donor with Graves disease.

CDR3 region: CASSLTRTVEAFF. Read as DNA, the sequence is TGTGCCAGCAGCCTCACCCGGACAGTTGAAGCTTTCTTT. Recombination linked TRBV3-1 to TRBJ1-1, with TRBD1 as a weak D call on 6 bases. The CDR3 measures 13 amino acids from cysteine to phenylalanine. The CDR3 DNA has 39 bases and is translated from base 1. V sheds 4 bases and J sheds 7 bases, leaving 13 bases between their ends. The germline V gene (reference sequence) specifies LGHDT as CDR1 and YNNKEL as CDR2.